Below, 21 T cell receptor beta chains from the same sample are listed, as sequenced in a study of STAT5B mutations in CD4+ large granular lymphocyte leukemia. The data were produced by immunoSEQ multiplex PCR, yet TCRdb's version contains in-frame clones alone and is incomplete. The data contain approximately 30,000 clones, roughly 79% of them seen just once; the ten biggest clones take up 3.5% to 5%. The sequenced sample consisted of CD4+ T cells from blood buffy coats. These receptors were collected from a human donor in good health.

The V call is TRBV5-8, the J call TRBJ2-2; D is possibly TRBD1 (6 bases). The CDR3 contains 15 residues. V lost 7 bases and J lost 2, with 15 bases in between. The germline V gene encodes CDR1 SGHTS and CDR2 YDEGEE. The CDR3 here is CASPHRDINTGELFF. Here the CDR3 DNA reads TGTGCCAGCCCTCACCGGGACATAAACACCGGGGAGCTGTTTTTT. Drawing the rest from reference TRBV5-8 and TRBJ2-2, the complete variable domain is EAGVTQSPTHLIKTRGQQATLRCSPISGHTSVYWYQQALGLGLQFLLWYDEGEERNRGNFPPRFSGRQFPNYSSELNVNALELEDSALYLCASPHRDINTGELFFGEGSRLTVL.

This chain's CDR3 is CASSLGQGSQPQHF. The CDR3 nucleotides read TGTGCCAGCAGCTTAGGGCAGGGGAGTCAGCCCCAGCATTTT. The chain carries TRBV7-2 and TRBJ1-5; tentatively, D is TRBD1 (6 bases). This CDR3 comprises 14 residues. The V gene's germline CDR1 is SGHTA and CDR2 FQGNSA. V shed 1 base and J shed 6 bases, with 10 bases lying between them.

The rearrangement uses TRBV6-5 and TRBJ2-3, with D perhaps being TRBD1 or TRBD2 (6 bases each). V gave up 3 bases and J gave up 5 bases, with 12 bases separating them. The CDR3 runs to 14 residues. Germline loops: CDR1 MNHEY, CDR2 SVGAGI. This CDR3 is CASSYTRGGDTQYF. The CDR3 DNA sequence: TGTGCCAGCAGTTATACCAGGGGAGGAGATACGCAGTATTTT.

V usage is TRBV5-1 and J usage is TRBJ2-7, with 13 bases lining up with TRBD2. This CDR3 region has 15 residues. J lost 5 bases, V lost 4 bases, and 6 bases had no gene match. Germline CDR1 reads SGHRS; CDR2 reads YFSETQ. The CDR3 is CASSPGLAGIDEQYF. The CDR3, as DNA: TGCGCCAGCAGCCCGGGACTAGCGGGGATTGACGAGCAGTACTTC.

This rearrangement joins TRBV7-9 to TRBJ1-4; the D gene is possibly TRBD1 (6 bases). V was trimmed by 8 bases and J by 8 bases, leaving 18 bases between them. The CDR3 has 14 amino acids. Looked up from germline, CDR1 is SEHNR and CDR2 is FQNEAQ (reference sequence). The CDR3 spells CASGKRGSEEKLFF. CDR3 in DNA: TGTGCCAGCGGGAAGAGGGGGTCGGAAGAAAAACTGTTTTTT.

The chain joins TRBV4-1 to TRBJ2-7, with TRBD2 matching over 7 bases. V shed 1 base and J 3 bases; nucleotides not matched to a gene: 6. The CDR3 has 15 residues. Germline V gives CDR1 MGHRA, CDR2 YSYEKL. CDR3 coding DNA: TGCGCCAGCAGCCAAGGCGTGGGGGGGGGCTACGAGCAGTACTTC. Residues: CASSQGVGGGYEQYF.

This clone came up once. The chain recombines TRBV5-4 with TRBJ1-1; possible D gene TRBD1, 5 bases. The CDR3 is 15 residues long. The germline gives CDR1 SGHNT, CDR2 YYREEE (reference sequence). Trimming stripped 0 bases from V and 4 bases from J, with 13 bases between. The CDR3 DNA follows: TGTGCCAGCAGCTTGGCTGGGGCAGCGGGCACTGAAGCTTTCTTT. Protein: CASSLAGAAGTEAFF.

The rearrangement uses TRBV7-9 and TRBJ2-2; D unclear. With 1 base removed from V and 8 bases from J, the gap between germline ends came to 14 bases. Germline V gene lookup returns CDR1 SEHNR and CDR2 FQNEAQ (reference sequence). The CDR3 contains 15 residues. The CDR3 here is CASSLEGPRAGELFF. As DNA, the CDR3 is TGTGCCAGCAGCTTAGAAGGCCCGAGAGCAGGGGAGCTGTTTTTT.

This clone was recorded once. The chain links TRBV28 to TRBJ2-5; possibly TRBD1 or TRBD2 for D (5 bases each). The assigned J gene may be wrong: the sequence end matches TRBJ2-7 better. The CDR3 is 14 residues long. Germline lookup yields CDR1 MDHEN and CDR2 SYDVKM. The CDR3 region has the DNA TGTGCCAGCAGCGGCCCTTTGGGGGCCTACGAGCAGTACTTC. Its translation is CASSGPLGAYEQYF.

This chain connects TRBV28 to TRBJ2-7; 8 nucleotides match TRBD1. Germline assignment: CDR1 MDHEN and CDR2 SYDVKM. CDR3 size: 14 residues. The V segment lost 1 base and the J segment 7 bases; nucleotides outside the gene matches: 6. CDR3 protein: CASSLLPGGREQYF. The CDR3 bases are TGTGCCAGCAGTTTATTGCCAGGGGGCAGAGAGCAGTACTTC.

The chain uses TRBV19 and TRBJ2-3; 8 bases align to TRBD1. V shed 2 bases, J shed 5 bases, and the junction held 3 bases outside the gene matches. Germline V gene data show CDR1 as LNHDA and CDR2 as SQIVND (reference sequence). The CDR3 totals 14 residues. Here the CDR3 DNA reads TGTGCCAGTAGTATAACGGACAGGGTAGATACGCAGTATTTT. This gives the protein CASSITDRVDTQYF.

V is TRBV28 and J is TRBJ1-4; weak D call: TRBD1 (5 bases). Trimming took 7 bases from V and 7 from J, leaving 22 bases between them. The CDR3 covers 16 residues. Germline V gene data show CDR1 as MDHEN and CDR2 as SYDVKM. The CDR3 DNA reads TGTGCCAGCACCCCCTCCGGCCAGGGTGTAAGTGAAAAACTGTTTTTT. It codes for CASTPSGQGVSEKLFF.

The V gene is TRBV7-9, the J gene TRBJ2-3, with 11 bases aligning to TRBD2. The junction had 8 bases not matched to a gene; V was cut back by 5 bases and J by 4 bases. Germline V gene lookup returns CDR1 SEHNR and CDR2 FQNEAQ (reference sequence). This CDR3 has 16 residues. The CDR3 is CASSQGTSGLADTQYF. CDR3 nucleotides: TGTGCCAGCAGCCAAGGGACTAGCGGATTGGCAGATACGCAGTATTTT.

The genes are TRBV18 and TRBJ2-7; possibly TRBD1 for D (5 bases). This CDR3 has 14 amino acids. The V end was cut by 0 bases, the J end by 2 bases, with 8 bases between. Germline V gives CDR1 KGHSH, CDR2 LQKENI. The CDR3 here is CASSPPTVTYEQYF. CDR3 DNA sequence: TGTGCCAGCTCACCACCGACAGTAACCTACGAGCAGTACTTC.

V is TRBV4-1 and J is TRBJ1-2; 8 bases match TRBD1. CDR1 and CDR2 (germline): MGHRA, YSYEKL. The CDR3 has 14 amino acids. V was pared by 0 bases and J by 9 bases, with 6 bases of the junction left unmatched. The CDR3, as DNA: TGCGCCAGCAGCCAAGAATCACAGGGGGAGTGCTACACCTTC. This codes for CASSQESQGECYTF.

This rearrangement joins TRBV10-3 to TRBJ2-7; D may match TRBD1 or TRBD2 (6 bases each). The CDR3 has 16 residues. Germline CDR1 and CDR2: ENHRY and SYGVKD. The V gene lost 6 bases and the J gene lost 0 bases, with 18 bases spanning the gap. The CDR3 DNA sequence: TGTGCCATCAGACACCCACTAGGGGGGAGCTCCTACGAGCAGTACTTC. Translation gives CAIRHPLGGSSYEQYF.

V gene TRBV5-5 combines with J gene TRBJ1-2, with D possibly being TRBD1 (5 bases). The length of the CDR3 is 14 residues. Per germline, CDR1 SGHKS and CDR2 YYEKEE (reference sequence). Trimming shortened V by 0 bases and J by 0 bases, and 6 bases separated the two germline ends. The CDR3 coding sequence is TGTGCCAGCAGCTTGGGGGGGTCTAACTATGGCTACACCTTC. Its translation: CASSLGGSNYGYTF.

This clone was seen more than once but under ten times. The V and J genes are TRBV30 and TRBJ1-4; TRBD1 aligns across 8 bases. Germline assignment: CDR1 GTSNPN and CDR2 SVGIG (reference sequence). Trimming cost V 3 bases and J 7 bases; bases outside gene matches: 7. The CDR3 covers 14 residues. CDR3 amino acids: CAWSQGAGGEKLFF. The CDR3 DNA reads as TGTGCCTGGAGCCAGGGGGCTGGGGGTGAAAAACTGTTTTTT.

The rearrangement uses TRBV18 and TRBJ2-2, with TRBD1 as a possible D gene (7 bases). This CDR3 spans 18 amino acids. In germline, CDR1 is KGHSH, CDR2 LQKENI. V lost 4 bases to trimming and J lost 0 bases, with 18 bases between them. In nucleotides, the CDR3 is TGTGCCAGCTCACGATTGGTGCGGGACAGCTCGAACACCGGGGAGCTGTTTTTT. Its protein is CASSRLVRDSSNTGELFF.

The rearrangement uses TRBV10-3 and TRBJ1-2, with D possibly matching TRBD1 (5 bases). CDR3 length: 14 residues. Germline V gene data show CDR1 as ENHRY and CDR2 as SYGVKD. V was pared by 5 bases and J by 4 bases, with 14 bases between. The CDR3 protein is CAISTIGTGYGYTF. In DNA form, the CDR3 reads TGTGCCATCAGTACCATCGGGACGGGCTATGGCTACACCTTC.

The rearrangement joins TRBV4-3 to TRBJ2-1; a weak D match, TRBD2 (6 bases). The CDR3 extends over 16 amino acids. CDR1 and CDR2 from the germline V gene are LGHNA and YSLEER. V gave up 3 bases and J gave up 2 bases, with 14 bases separating them. The CDR3 loop reads CASSQLVGGAYNEQFF. The CDR3 DNA follows: TGCGCCAGCAGCCAGCTTGTGGGAGGCGCCTACAATGAGCAGTTCTTC.